This record looks at one T cell receptor (beta chain) sequence and its context. This specimen belongs to a study of blood T cell repertoires in COVID-19. This CDR3 contains 15 residues. Germline CDR1 is KGHDR and CDR2 is SFDVKD. Deletions cut 4 bases from V and 5 bases from J, with 14 bases between. TCRdb keeps only in-frame clones here, not all; method: immunoSEQ multiplex PCR. Here the sample spans fewer than 250,000 clones, about 85% being singletons. This receptor was taken from a woman of 80 years or more with COVID-19, enrolled during active disease. J is TRBJ2-1 and V is TRBV24-1, with TRBD1 as a possible D gene (6 bases). The source material was peripheral blood. The CDR3 region is CATSDATGQHNEQFF. The CDR3 DNA reads TGTGCCACCAGTGACGCCACAGGGCAGCACAATGAGCAGTTCTTC.